What follows are 16 T cell receptor beta chains derived from one specimen sequenced in a study of cytomegalovirus exposure and HLA in healthy donors. Primers: 60 Vbeta forward and 13 Jbeta reverse. Some clones are missing from TCRdb's copy, which holds only in-frame ones; the method was immunoSEQ multiplex PCR. The table has more than 200,000 clones, 70% to 80% seen once. The sample taken for sequencing was PBMCs. These TCRs come from a girl aged 2-10 years in good health and CMV-seronegative.

The rearrangement joins TRBV6-5 to TRBJ1-1; 9 nucleotides match TRBD1. Trimming removed 0 bases from V and 11 bases from J; junction bases left unmatched: 4. The V gene's germline CDR1 is MNHEY and CDR2 SVGAGI. The CDR3 spans 13 residues. The CDR3 DNA follows: TGTGCCAGCAGTTACTCGGACAGGGGTAGGGCTTTCTTT. It translates to CASSYSDRGRAFF.

The chain links TRBV6-1 to TRBJ2-1; 14 positions agree with TRBD2. J gave up 9 bases and V 4 bases, and 11 bases lay outside the gene matches. Germline assignment: CDR1 MNHNS and CDR2 SASEGT. CDR3 length: 17 amino acids. CDR3 sequence: CASSGLAGGPRSGEQFF. In nucleotides, the CDR3 is TGTGCCAGCAGTGGACTAGCGGGAGGGCCTAGGTCCGGTGAGCAGTTCTTC.

V and J are TRBV25-1 and TRBJ1-4; weak D call: TRBD1 (6 bases). The germline CDR1 and CDR2 sequences are MGHDK and SYGVNS. V dropped 2 bases and J dropped 7 bases, with 17 bases sitting between them. The CDR3 is 16 amino acids. CDR3 DNA sequence: TGTGCCAGCAGTGAAGTTTCGGGGGGGGGCAGTGAAAAACTGTTTTTT. It encodes CASSEVSGGGSEKLFF. Drawing the rest from reference TRBV25-1 and TRBJ1-4, the complete variable domain is EADIYQTPRYLVIGTGKKITLECSQTMGHDKMYWYQQDPGMELHLIHYSYGVNSTEKGDLSSESTVSRIRTEHFPLTLESARPSHTSQYLCASSEVSGGGSEKLFFGSGTQLSVL.

The chain couples TRBV25-1 to TRBJ2-2, with TRBD1 matching 11 bases. CDR3 length: 18 residues. Germline CDR1 reads MGHDK; CDR2 reads SYGVNS. After removal of 3 bases from V and 7 bases from J, the junction contained 13 bases not matched to a gene. The CDR3 DNA sequence: TGTGCCAGCAGTGACGCGAGTCCCGGACAGGGGGCGTTCGGGGAGCTGTTTTTT. Protein: CASSDASPGQGAFGELFF.

This chain links TRBV2 with TRBJ1-2; D is perhaps TRBD1 (5 bases). Germline V gene sequence: CDR1 SNHLY, CDR2 FYNNEI. The CDR3 contains 12 residues. Trimming stripped 9 bases from V and 4 bases from J, with 12 bases between. CDR3 in DNA: TGTGCCAGAAAGGAGGGGACCTATGGCTACACCTTC. Translated: CARKEGTYGYTF.

The rearrangement joins TRBV5-1 to TRBJ2-1; TRBD2 might be the D (6 bases). The CDR3 runs to 15 residues. Germline lookup yields CDR1 SGHRS and CDR2 YFSETQ. Trimming left V 2 bases short and J 8 bases short, with 17 bases between. The CDR3 region has the DNA TGCGCCAGCAGCTTAGGTGCGCGGGAATTCGATGAGCAGTTCTTC. Protein: CASSLGAREFDEQFF. Variable domain in full (rest from reference TRBV5-1 and TRBJ2-1): KAGVTQTPRYLIKTRGQQVTLSCSPISGHRSVSWYQQTPGQGLQFLFEYFSETQRNKGNFPGRFSGRQFSNSRSEMNVSTLELGDSALYLCASSLGAREFDEQFFGPGTRLTVL.

The chain links TRBV25-1 to TRBJ1-2; the D is unclear. This CDR3 is 17 amino acids long. CDR1 and CDR2 (germline): MGHDK, SYGVNS. V dropped 1 base and J dropped 2 bases, with 17 bases sitting between them. CDR3: CASSESSSGTANYGYTF. CDR3 in DNA: TGTGCCAGCAGTGAATCTAGCTCCGGAACAGCAAACTATGGCTACACCTTC.

V is TRBV29-1 and J is TRBJ2-7; 9 bases are shared with TRBD2. CDR1 and CDR2 (germline): SQVTM, ANQGSEA. J lost 4 bases, V lost 6 bases, and 13 bases had no gene match. The CDR3 sequence is 15 residues long. The CDR3 loop is CSVLGVAGDPYEQYF. CDR3 in DNA: TGCAGCGTCCTGGGGGTAGCGGGGGACCCGTACGAGCAGTACTTC.

This clone was counted between two and nine times. The genes are TRBV6-6 and TRBJ2-7; 9 bases are a match to TRBD1. Looked up from germline, CDR1 is MNHNY and CDR2 is SVGAGI (reference sequence). There are 15 residues in the CDR3. V lost 6 bases, J lost 4 bases, and 10 bases stayed unmatched. The CDR3 DNA reads TGTGCCAGCAGGGTGGGACAGGGTCAAGGGTACGAGCAGTACTTC. Translation: CASRVGQGQGYEQYF.

The chain's CDR3 is CASRPGAGAPDTQYF. DNA of the CDR3: TGCGCCAGTCGCCCAGGCGCGGGAGCACCAGATACGCAGTATTTT. The chain joins TRBV10-1 to TRBJ2-3, with 7 bases fitting TRBD2. Germline V gives CDR1 WNHNN, CDR2 SYGVQD (reference sequence). After removal of 9 bases from V and 4 bases from J, the junction contained 13 bases not matched to a gene. The CDR3 is 15 amino acids.

The chain joins TRBV7-9 to TRBJ2-6; 8 positions agree with TRBD2. V lost 4 bases, J lost 0 bases, and 11 bases stayed unmatched. This CDR3 spans 19 amino acids. Germline V gene data show CDR1 as SEHNR and CDR2 as FQNEAQ (reference sequence). This CDR3 reads CASSSNPGLEGSGANVLTF. In nucleotides, the CDR3 is TGTGCCAGCAGCTCGAATCCGGGACTAGAAGGCTCTGGGGCCAACGTCCTGACTTTC.

CDR3 region: CASGSREYEQYF. The CDR3, as DNA: TGTGCTAGTGGTTCCCGGGAGTACGAGCAGTACTTC. This sequence joins TRBV12-5 and TRBJ2-7, with TRBD2 as a possible D gene (6 bases). The CDR3 length is 12 residues. The V end was cut by 4 bases, the J end by 4 bases, with 8 bases between. Germline CDR1 is LGHNT and CDR2 is FRNRAP.

This chain uses TRBV4-1 with TRBJ2-2; D is undetermined. Germline V lookup: CDR1 MGHRA, CDR2 YSYEKL. V was clipped by 3 bases and J by 6 bases, with 17 bases between them. The CDR3 is 16 amino acids. CDR3 sequence reads: CASSHPERVNAGELFF. CDR3 DNA sequence: TGCGCCAGCAGCCACCCAGAACGGGTTAACGCCGGGGAGCTGTTTTTT.

The genes are TRBV11-2 and TRBJ2-1; tentatively, D is TRBD1 (5 bases). The germline V and J ends were trimmed by 1 base and 7 bases, with 20 bases remaining between them. CDR1 SGHAT and CDR2 FQNNGV come from the germline V gene. The CDR3 is 17 residues long. The CDR3 region is CASSLGGRGASSNEQFF. The DNA for the CDR3 is TGTGCCAGCAGCTTAGGGGGCCGTGGGGCGTCCTCGAATGAGCAGTTCTTC.

The chain carries TRBV4-1 and TRBJ2-5; TRBD2 agrees at 12 bases. J lost 4 bases, V lost 3 bases, and 6 bases had no gene match. The CDR3 contains 16 residues. Germline CDR1 reads MGHRA; CDR2 reads YSYEKL. CDR3 residues: CASSHSASGRGETQYF. CDR3 DNA sequence: TGCGCCAGCAGCCATTCCGCTAGCGGGAGGGGAGAGACCCAGTACTTC.

The chain uses TRBV30 and TRBJ1-4; D gene ambiguous. The germline gives CDR1 GTSNPN, CDR2 SVGIG (reference sequence). Between the trimmed V and J ends, which lost 5 bases and 8 bases, there was a span of 15 bases. CDR3 length: 13 amino acids. This chain's CDR3 is CAWGFRGKEKLFF. The CDR3 nucleotides are TGTGCCTGGGGTTTCCGGGGAAAAGAAAAACTGTTTTTT.